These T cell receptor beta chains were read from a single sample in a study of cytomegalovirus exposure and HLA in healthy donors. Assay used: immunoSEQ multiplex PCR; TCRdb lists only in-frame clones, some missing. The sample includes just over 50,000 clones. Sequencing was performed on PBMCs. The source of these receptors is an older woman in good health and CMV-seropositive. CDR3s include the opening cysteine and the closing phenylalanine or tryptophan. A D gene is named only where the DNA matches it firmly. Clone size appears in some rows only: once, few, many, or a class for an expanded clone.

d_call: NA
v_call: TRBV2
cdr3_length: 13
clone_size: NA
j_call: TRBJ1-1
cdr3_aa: CASSADNPTEAFF
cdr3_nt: TGTGCCAGCAGTGCGGACAATCCCACTGAAGCTTTCTTT

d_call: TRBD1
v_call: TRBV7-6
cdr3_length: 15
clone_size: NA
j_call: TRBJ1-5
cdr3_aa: CASSLGTGGVQPQHF
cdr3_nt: TGTGCCAGCAGCTTAGGGACAGGGGGGGTACAGCCCCAGCATTTT

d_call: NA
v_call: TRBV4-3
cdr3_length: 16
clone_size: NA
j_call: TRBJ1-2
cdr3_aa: CASSRTGQQLNYGYTF
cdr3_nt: TGCGCCAGCAGCCGAACCGGACAGCAACTAAACTATGGCTACACCTTC

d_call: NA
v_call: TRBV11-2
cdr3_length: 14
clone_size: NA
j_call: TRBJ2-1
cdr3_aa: CASSLVVPSGGQFF
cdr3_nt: TGTGCCAGCAGCTTAGTGGTCCCCTCAGGTGGGCAGTTCTTC

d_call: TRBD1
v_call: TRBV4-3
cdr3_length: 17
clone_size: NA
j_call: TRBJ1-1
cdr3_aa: CASSQSPQGVRNTEAFF
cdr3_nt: TGCGCCAGCAGCCAATCTCCGCAGGGGGTGCGGAACACTGAAGCTTTCTTT

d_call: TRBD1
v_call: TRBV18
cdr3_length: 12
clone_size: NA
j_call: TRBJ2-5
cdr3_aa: CASSQGEETQYF
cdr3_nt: TGTGCCAGCTCGCAGGGGGAAGAGACCCAGTACTTC

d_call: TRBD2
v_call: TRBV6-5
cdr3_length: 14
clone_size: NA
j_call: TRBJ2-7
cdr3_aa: CASMVPGGTYEQYF
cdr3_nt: TGTGCCAGCATGGTTCCGGGGGGTACCTACGAGCAGTACTTC

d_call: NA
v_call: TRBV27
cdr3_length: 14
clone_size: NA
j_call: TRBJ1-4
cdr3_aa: CASSFGQANEKLFF
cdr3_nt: TGTGCCAGCAGTTTTGGGCAGGCTAATGAAAAACTGTTTTTT

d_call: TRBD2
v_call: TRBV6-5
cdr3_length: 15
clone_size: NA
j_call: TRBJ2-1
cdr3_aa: CASTKLAGGRNEQFF
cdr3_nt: TGTGCCAGCACAAAACTAGCGGGGGGGCGTAATGAGCAGTTCTTC

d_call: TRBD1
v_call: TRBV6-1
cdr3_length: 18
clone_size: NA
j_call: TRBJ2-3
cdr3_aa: CASSATQTGGFRTDTQYF
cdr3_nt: TGTGCCAGCAGTGCGACGCAGACAGGGGGATTCCGCACAGATACGCAGTATTTT

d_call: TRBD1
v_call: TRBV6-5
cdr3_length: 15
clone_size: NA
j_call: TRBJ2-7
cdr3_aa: CASSFDPRQGAEQYF
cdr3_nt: TGTGCCAGCAGTTTTGACCCCCGACAGGGGGCCGAGCAGTACTTC

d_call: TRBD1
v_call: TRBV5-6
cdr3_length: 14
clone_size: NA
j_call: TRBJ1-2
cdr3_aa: CASSGDRVSGGYTF
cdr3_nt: TGTGCCAGCAGCGGGGACAGGGTATCGGGTGGCTACACCTTC

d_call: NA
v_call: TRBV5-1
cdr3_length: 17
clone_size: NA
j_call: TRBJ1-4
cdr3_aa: CASSSGTGGATNEKLFF
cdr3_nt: TGCGCCAGCAGCTCCGGGACTGGAGGCGCGACTAATGAAAAACTGTTTTTT

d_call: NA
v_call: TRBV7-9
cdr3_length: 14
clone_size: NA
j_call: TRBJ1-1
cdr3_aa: CASSARVFDTEAFF
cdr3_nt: TGTGCCAGCAGCGCCAGGGTGTTTGACACTGAAGCTTTCTTT

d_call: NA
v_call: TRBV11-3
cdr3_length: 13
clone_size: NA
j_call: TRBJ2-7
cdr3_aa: CASSQDSIYEQYF
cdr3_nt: TGTGCCAGCAGCCAGGACAGCATCTACGAGCAGTACTTC

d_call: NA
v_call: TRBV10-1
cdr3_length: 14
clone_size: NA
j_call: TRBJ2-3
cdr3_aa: CASSESTATDTQYF
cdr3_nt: TGCGCCAGCAGTGAGTCGACAGCCACAGATACGCAGTATTTT

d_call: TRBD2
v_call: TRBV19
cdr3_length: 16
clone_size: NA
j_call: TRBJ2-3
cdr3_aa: CASSMKRGGRADTQYF
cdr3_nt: TGTGCCAGTAGTATGAAGCGGGGGGGCCGGGCAGATACGCAGTATTTT

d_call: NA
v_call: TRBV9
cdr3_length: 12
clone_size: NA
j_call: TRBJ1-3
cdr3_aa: CASTSSGNTIYF
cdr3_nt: TGTGCCAGCACGAGCTCTGGAAACACCATATATTTT

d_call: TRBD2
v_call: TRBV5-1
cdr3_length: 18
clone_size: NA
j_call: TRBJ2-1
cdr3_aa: CASSLRLAGAPLENEQFF
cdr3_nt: TGCGCCAGCAGCCTAAGACTAGCGGGGGCCCCCCTAGAGAATGAGCAGTTCTTC

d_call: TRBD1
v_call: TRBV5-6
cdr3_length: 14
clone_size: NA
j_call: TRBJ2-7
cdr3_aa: CASSSGTGTYEQYF
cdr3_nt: TGTGCCAGCAGCTCAGGGACAGGGACCTACGAGCAGTACTTC

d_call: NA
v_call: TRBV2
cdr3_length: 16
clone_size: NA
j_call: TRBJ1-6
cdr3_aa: CASSQDRSSYNSPLHF
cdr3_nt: TGTGCCAGCAGTCAAGACAGGAGCTCCTATAATTCACCCCTCCACTTT

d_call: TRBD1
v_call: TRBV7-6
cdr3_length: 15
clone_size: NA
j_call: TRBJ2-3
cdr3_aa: CASSSGQGRPDTQYF
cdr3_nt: TGTGCCAGCAGTTCGGGACAGGGGCGGCCAGATACGCAGTATTTT

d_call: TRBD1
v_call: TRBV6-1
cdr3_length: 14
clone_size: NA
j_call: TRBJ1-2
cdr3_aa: CASSPQTGNYGYTF
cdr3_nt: TGTGCCAGCAGTCCACAGACAGGGAACTATGGCTACACCTTC

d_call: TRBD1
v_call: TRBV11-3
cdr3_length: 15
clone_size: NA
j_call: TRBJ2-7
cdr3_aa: CASSLVAGGVSEQYF
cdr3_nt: TGTGCCAGCAGCTTAGTCGCAGGGGGCGTCTCCGAGCAGTACTTC

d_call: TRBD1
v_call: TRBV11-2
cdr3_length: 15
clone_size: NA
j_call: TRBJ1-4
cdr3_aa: CASSLNRGPNEKLFF
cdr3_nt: TGTGCCAGCAGCTTAAACAGGGGGCCTAATGAAAAACTGTTTTTT

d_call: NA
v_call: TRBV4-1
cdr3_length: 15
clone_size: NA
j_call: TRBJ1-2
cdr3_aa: CASSQGDSANYGYTF
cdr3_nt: TGCGCCAGCAGCCAAGGTGACAGTGCTAACTATGGCTACACCTTC

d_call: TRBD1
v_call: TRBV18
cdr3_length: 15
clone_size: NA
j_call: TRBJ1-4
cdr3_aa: CASSLGDSPAEKLFF
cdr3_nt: TGTGCCAGCTCGCTCGGGGACAGCCCCGCTGAAAAACTGTTTTTT

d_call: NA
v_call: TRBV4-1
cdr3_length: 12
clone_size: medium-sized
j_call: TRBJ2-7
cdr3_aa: CASSQDRGEQYF
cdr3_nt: TGCGCCAGCAGCCAAGACAGGGGCGAGCAGTACTTC

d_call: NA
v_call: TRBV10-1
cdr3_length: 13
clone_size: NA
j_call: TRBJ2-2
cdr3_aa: CASSARFTGELFF
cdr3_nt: TGCGCCAGCAGTGCCAGATTCACCGGGGAGCTGTTTTTT

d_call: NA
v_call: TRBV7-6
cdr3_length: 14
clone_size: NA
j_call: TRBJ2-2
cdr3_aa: CASSFQGKVGELFF
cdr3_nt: TGTGCCAGCAGCTTCCAGGGAAAGGTCGGGGAGCTGTTTTTT

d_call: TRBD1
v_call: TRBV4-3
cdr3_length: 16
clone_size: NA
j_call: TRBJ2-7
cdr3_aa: CASSLLRQGSGSVQYF
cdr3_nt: TGCGCCAGCAGCCTACTCAGACAGGGGTCGGGGTCGGTGCAGTACTTC

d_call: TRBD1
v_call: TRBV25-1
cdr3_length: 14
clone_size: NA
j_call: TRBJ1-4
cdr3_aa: CASSKTGGAEKLFF
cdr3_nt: TGTGCCAGCAGTAAAACAGGGGGCGCTGAAAAACTGTTTTTT

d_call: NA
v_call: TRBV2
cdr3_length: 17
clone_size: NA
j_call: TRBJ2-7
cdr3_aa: CASRRGGFGDEAYEQYF
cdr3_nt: TGTGCCAGCAGGCGAGGAGGGTTCGGGGACGAAGCCTACGAGCAGTACTTC

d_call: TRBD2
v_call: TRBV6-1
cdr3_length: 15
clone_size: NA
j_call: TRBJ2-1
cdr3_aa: CASTRGGPLYNEQFF
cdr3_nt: TGTGCCAGCACACGGGGGGGCCCTCTCTACAATGAGCAGTTCTTC

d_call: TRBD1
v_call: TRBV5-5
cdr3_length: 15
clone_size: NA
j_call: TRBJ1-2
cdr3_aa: CASSLGDSINYGYTF
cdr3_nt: TGTGCCAGCAGCTTGGGGGACAGCATAAACTATGGCTACACCTTC

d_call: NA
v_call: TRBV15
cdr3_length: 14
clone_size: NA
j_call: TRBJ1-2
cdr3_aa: CATSRDQAVYGYTF
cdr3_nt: TGTGCCACCAGCAGAGATCAGGCAGTTTATGGCTACACCTTC

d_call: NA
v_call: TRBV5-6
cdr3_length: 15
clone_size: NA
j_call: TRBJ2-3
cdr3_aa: CASSPRRTIADTQYF
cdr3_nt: TGTGCCAGCAGCCCAAGAAGGACAATCGCAGATACGCAGTATTTT

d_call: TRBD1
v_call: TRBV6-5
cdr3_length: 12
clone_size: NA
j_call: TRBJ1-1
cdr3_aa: CASRGTGSEAFF
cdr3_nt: TGTGCCAGCAGAGGGACAGGGTCTGAAGCTTTCTTT

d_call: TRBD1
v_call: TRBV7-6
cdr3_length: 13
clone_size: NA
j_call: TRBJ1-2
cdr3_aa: CASSSGQGNGYTF
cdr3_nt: TGTGCCAGCAGCTCTGGACAGGGCAATGGCTACACCTTC

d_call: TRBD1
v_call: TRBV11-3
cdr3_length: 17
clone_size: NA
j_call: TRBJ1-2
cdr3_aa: CASSHPGGPAMDYGYTF
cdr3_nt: TGTGCCAGCAGCCACCCAGGGGGTCCGGCGATGGATTATGGCTACACCTTC

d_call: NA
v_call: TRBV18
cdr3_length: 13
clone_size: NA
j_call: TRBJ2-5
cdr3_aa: CASSPSTGETQYF
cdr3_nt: TGTGCCAGCTCACCCTCGACAGGAGAGACCCAGTACTTC

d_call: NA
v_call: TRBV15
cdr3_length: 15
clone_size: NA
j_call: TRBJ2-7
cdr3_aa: CATSRDRGVSYEQYF
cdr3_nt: TGTGCCACCAGCAGAGACCGCGGGGTCTCCTACGAGCAGTACTTC

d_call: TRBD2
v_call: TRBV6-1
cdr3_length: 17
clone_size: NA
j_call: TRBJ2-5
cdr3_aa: CASSESPSGGEGETQYF
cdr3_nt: TGTGCCAGCAGTGAATCCCCTAGCGGGGGGGAGGGGGAGACCCAGTACTTC

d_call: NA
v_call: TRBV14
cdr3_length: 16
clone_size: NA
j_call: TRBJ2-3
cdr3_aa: CASSRRQGGPTDTQYF
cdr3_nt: TGTGCCAGCAGCCGAAGGCAGGGGGGACCCACAGATACGCAGTATTTT

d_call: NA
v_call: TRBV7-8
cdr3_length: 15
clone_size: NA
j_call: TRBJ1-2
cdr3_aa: CASCPDLDRLGGYTF
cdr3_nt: TGTGCCAGCTGCCCCGACCTAGACCGTCTCGGTGGCTACACCTTC

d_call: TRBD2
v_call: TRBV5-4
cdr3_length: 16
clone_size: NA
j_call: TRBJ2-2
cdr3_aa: CASSLGLAGSIGELFF
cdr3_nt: TGTGCCAGCAGCTTGGGGCTAGCGGGCTCTATCGGGGAGCTGTTTTTT

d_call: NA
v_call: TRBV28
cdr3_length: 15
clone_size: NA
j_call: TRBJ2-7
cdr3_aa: CASSVSGTGDYEQYF
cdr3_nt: TGTGCCAGCAGCGTCTCCGGGACTGGAGACTACGAGCAGTACTTC

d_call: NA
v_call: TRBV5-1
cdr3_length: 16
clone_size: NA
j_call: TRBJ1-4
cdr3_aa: CASKHEQGATFEKLFF
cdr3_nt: TGCGCCAGCAAACACGAACAGGGAGCGACGTTCGAAAAACTGTTTTTT

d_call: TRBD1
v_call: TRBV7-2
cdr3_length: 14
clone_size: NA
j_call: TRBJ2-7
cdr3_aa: CASSLGQGAYEQYF
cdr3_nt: TGTGCCAGCAGCCTCGGACAGGGGGCCTACGAGCAGTACTTC

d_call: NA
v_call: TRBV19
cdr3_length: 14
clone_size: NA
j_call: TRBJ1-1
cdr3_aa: CATSEGLTLTEAFF
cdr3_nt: TGTGCCACCTCTGAGGGCCTCACCCTCACTGAAGCTTTCTTT

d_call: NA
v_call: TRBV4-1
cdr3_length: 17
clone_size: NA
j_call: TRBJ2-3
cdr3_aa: CASSQRVQGRSTDTQYF
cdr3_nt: TGCGCCAGCAGCCAAAGGGTACAGGGGAGGTCCACAGATACGCAGTATTTT

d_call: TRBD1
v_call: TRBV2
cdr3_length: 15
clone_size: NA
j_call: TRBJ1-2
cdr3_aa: CASSGPGQGSQGYTF
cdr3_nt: TGTGCCAGCAGTGGACCGGGACAGGGGTCTCAAGGCTACACCTTC

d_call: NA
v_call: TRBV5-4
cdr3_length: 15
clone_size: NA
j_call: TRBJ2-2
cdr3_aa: CASSFAGLNTGELFF
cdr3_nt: TGTGCCAGCAGCTTTGCAGGGCTCAACACCGGGGAGCTGTTTTTT

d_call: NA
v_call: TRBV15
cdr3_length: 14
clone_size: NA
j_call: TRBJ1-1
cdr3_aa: CATSENFKGAEAFF
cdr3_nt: TGTGCCACCAGCGAAAACTTCAAAGGGGCTGAAGCTTTCTTT

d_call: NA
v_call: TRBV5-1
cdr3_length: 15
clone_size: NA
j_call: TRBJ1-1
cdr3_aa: CASSLGEAYRTEAFF
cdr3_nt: TGCGCCAGCAGCTTGGGAGAGGCTTACCGGACTGAAGCTTTCTTT

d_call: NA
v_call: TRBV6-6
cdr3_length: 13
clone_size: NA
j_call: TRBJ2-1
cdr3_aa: CASSPWPYNEQFF
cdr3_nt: TGTGCCAGCAGCCCATGGCCCTACAATGAGCAGTTCTTC

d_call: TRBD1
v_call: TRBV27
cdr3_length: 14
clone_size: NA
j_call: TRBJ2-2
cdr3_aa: CASSRGQGAGELFF
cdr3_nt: TGTGCCAGCAGCCGCGGACAGGGGGCCGGGGAGCTGTTTTTT

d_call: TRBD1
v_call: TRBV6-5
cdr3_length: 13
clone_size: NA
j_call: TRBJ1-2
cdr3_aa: CASRKSGGSGYTF
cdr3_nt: TGTGCCAGCAGGAAATCAGGGGGCAGCGGCTACACCTTC